This T cell receptor (beta chain) was documented in a study of cytomegalovirus exposure and HLA in healthy donors. Study-wide findings and caveats: Rare TCR sequences predominated, though certain public TCRs were found in many donors.

On this clone itself: The antigen is not known.

CDR1 and CDR2 (germline): SGHDN, FVKESK. The junction had 6 bases not matched to a gene; V was cut back by 5 bases and J by 1 base. This CDR3 contains 15 residues. Vbeta (60) and Jbeta (13) primers were used in the PCR. The repertoire was sequenced with immunoSEQ multiplex PCR; TCRdb's copy has only in-frame clones and lacks some. The sample has roughly 140,000 clones, 75% to 80% seen once; the top ten hold around 2.4%. The V gene is TRBV14, the J gene TRBJ2-5, with 8 bases lining up with TRBD1. Specimen: PBMCs. The clonotype originates from a woman between 18 and 30 years old in good health and CMV-seropositive. This CDR3 is CASSYYTGGQETQYF. DNA for the CDR3: TGTGCCAGCAGCTATTACACAGGGGGCCAAGAGACCCAGTACTTC.